The clone carrying this T cell receptor beta chain was seen many times. What it binds is unknown. The CDR3 sequence is 12 residues long. V lost 8 bases to trimming and J lost 6 bases, with 14 bases between them. The germline CDR1 and CDR2 sequences are MDHEN and SYDVKM. No cell sorting was done before RNA was extracted from the tissue. Newly diagnosed lung cancer patients had thoracic surgery in China, August–November 2014, without prior chemotherapy. This entry comes from a study of tumor and adjacent non-tumor tissue in lung cancer. General observations from the study: Higher tumor TCR diversity was associated with shorter survival.

The library came from three nested PCR rounds adapted from ARM-PCR protocols. TCRdb re-analysed the multiplex PCR reads in MiXCR, keeping a single row per CDR3 protein. The data show around 70,000 distinct CDR3 sequences, 50% to 60% seen once. The origin of this receptor is a man between 45 and 60 years old with non-small cell lung cancer. Sequencing was performed on lung tumor tissue. V is TRBV28 and J is TRBJ2-7; D is unclear. The CDR3 region has the DNA TGTGCCAGCGGGCCTCCTGCCCGCGAGCAGTACTTC. Protein sequence: CASGPPAREQYF.